The TCR beta chain under discussion was sequenced for a study of cytomegalovirus exposure and HLA in healthy donors. In the case of this clone: No antigen is known for it.

The PCR contained 60 Vbeta and 13 Jbeta primers. Assay: immunoSEQ multiplex PCR; the TCRdb copy retains only in-frame clones and omits some. The repertoire consists of 200,000 or so clones, with approximately 79% occurring once and the leading ten covering about 1.7%. Study findings and constraints: One variant, a missense change in DCLRE1C, was linked in a later analysis to TCR beta V- and J-gene trimming. It was 150 to 200 TCR beta chains that were listed as cytomegalovirus-associated.

The sequence was collected from a man between 45 and 60 years old in good health and CMV-seronegative. Sequencing was done on a sample of PBMCs.

This CDR3 reads CASSPAYRGLSTEAFF. CDR3 in DNA: TGTGCCAGCTCACCTGCTTACAGGGGGCTGAGCACTGAAGCTTTCTTT. V usage is TRBV18 and J usage is TRBJ1-1; 9 bases fit TRBD1. Trimming cost V 3 bases and J 4 bases; bases outside gene matches: 9. The CDR3 covers 16 residues. Per the germline V gene, CDR1 is KGHSH and CDR2 is LQKENI.